The clone carrying this T cell receptor beta chain has only a few counts. Its specificity is unknown. 5'RACE, which relied on constant-segment primers, yielded TCR alpha and TCR beta cDNA libraries carrying sample barcodes and UMIs. Each CDR3 protein is one row after TCRdb ran MiXCR on the 5' RACE reads. The profile covers 250,000 to 300,000 distinct CDR3 sequences, with about 16% appearing a single time and over 20% taken by the ten largest. Trimming removed 2 bases at V and 8 bases at J, with 22 bases between. CDR3 length equals 16 residues. Germline V gene sequence: CDR1 SGHKS, CDR2 YYEKEE (reference sequence). This sample is drawn from a study of T-cell memory formation after mild COVID-19. In the study overall: TCR clusters largely stayed donor specific. General study findings and limits: From day 15 to 85, contracting clones were balanced between CD4 and CD8, whereas later expanders leaned toward CD4+. Second-wave clones peaking on day 37 lacked confirmed SARS-CoV-2 specificity.

This TCR derives from a man between 18 and 35 years old who had mild COVID-19 (a few samples of this study predate the infection). Cell type and time point are not known. Sequencing was performed on PBMCs or a T cell subset sorted from them (not recorded which). The chain has TRBV5-5 and TRBJ1-2; D not resolved. CDR3 nucleotides: TGTGCCAGCAGCTTTTTGGGTCGGGTCGGGGAAACCGGCTACACCTTC. It yields the protein CASSFLGRVGETGYTF.